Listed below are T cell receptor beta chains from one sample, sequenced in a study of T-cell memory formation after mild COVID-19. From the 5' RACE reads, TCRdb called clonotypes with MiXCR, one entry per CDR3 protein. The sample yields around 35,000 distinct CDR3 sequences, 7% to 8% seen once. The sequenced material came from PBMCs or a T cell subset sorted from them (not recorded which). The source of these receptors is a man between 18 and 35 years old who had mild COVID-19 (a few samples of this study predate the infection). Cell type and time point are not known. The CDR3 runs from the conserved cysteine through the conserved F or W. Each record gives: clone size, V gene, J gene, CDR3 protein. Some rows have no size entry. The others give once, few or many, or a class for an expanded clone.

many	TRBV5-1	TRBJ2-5	CASARGSSETQYF
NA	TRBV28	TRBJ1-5	CASGTDQPQHF
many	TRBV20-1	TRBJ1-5	CSARPGQFRNQPQHF
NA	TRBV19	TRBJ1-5	CASTQRSLDSNQPQHF
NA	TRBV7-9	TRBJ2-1	CASSSRRGTEFF
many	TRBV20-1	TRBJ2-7	CSATPIAGPGGYYEQYF
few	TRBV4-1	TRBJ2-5	CASSPGLAGTQETQYF
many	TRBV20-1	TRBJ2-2	CSGGNPGTGELFF
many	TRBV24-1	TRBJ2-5	CATSTLLAGGETQYF
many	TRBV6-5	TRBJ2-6	CASSYSGRLSGANVLTF
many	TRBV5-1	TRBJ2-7	CASSLDSRRGEQYF
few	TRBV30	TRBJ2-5	CAWSVLVGRGRETQYF
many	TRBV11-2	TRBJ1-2	CASSPGTGYGYTF
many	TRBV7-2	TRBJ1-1	CASSSTRGTGKAFF
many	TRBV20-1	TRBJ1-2	CSASLSPTGGDGYTF
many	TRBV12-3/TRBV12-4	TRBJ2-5	CASSRQAQYF
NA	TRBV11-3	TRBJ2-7	CASSLGTLDEQYF
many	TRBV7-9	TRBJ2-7	CASSFRRTSRAIYEQYF
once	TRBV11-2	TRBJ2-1	CASSLLGGQGMLVGYNEQFF
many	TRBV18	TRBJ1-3	CASSPGEGNTIYF
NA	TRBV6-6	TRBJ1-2	CASSYSMPGQGRKGYTF
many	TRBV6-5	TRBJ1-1	CASTGLLATEAFF
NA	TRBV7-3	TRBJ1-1	CASSLGGGNTEAFF
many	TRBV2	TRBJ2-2	CASRVREAGELFF
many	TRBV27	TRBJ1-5	CASSLGSNQPQHF
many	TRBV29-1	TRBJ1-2	CSAGQRNYGYTF
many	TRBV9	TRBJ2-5	CASSGGMYQETQYF
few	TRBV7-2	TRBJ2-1	CASSLRGQGRDEQFF
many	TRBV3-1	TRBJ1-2	CASSHSWDDVGYTF